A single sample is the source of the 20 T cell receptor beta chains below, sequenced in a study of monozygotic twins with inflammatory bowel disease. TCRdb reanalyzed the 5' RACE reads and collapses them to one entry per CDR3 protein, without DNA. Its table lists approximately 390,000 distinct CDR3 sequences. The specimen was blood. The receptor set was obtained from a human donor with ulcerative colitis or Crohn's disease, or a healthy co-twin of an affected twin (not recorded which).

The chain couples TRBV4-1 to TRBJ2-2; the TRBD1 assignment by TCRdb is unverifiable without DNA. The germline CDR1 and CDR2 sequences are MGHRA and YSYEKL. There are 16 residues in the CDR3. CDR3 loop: CASSPVGQGATGELFF.

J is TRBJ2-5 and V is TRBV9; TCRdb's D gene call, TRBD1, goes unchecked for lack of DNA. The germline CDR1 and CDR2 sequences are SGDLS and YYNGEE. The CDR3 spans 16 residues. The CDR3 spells CASSVAWDRGQETQYF. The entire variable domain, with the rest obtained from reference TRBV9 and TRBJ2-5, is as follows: DSGVTQTPKHLITATGQRVTLRCSPRSGDLSVYWYQQSLDQGLQFLIQYYNGEERAKGNILERFSAQQFPDLHSELNLSSLELGDSALYFCASSVAWDRGQETQYFGPGTRLLVL.

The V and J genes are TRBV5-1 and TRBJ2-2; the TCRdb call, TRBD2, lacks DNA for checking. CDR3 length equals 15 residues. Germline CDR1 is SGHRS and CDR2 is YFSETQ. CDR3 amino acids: CASSLEGLDTGELFF. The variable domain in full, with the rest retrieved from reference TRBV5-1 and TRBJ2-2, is KAGVTQTPRYLIKTRGQQVTLSCSPISGHRSVSWYQQTPGQGLQFLFEYFSETQRNKGNFPGRFSGRQFSNSRSEMNVSTLELGDSALYLCASSLEGLDTGELFFGEGSRLTVL.

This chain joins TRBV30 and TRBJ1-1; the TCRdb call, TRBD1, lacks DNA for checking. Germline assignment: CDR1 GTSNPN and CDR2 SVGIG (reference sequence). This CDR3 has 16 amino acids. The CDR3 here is CAWSVRSGAWGTEAFF. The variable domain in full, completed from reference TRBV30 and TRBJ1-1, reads SQTIHQWPATLVQPVGSPLSLECTVEGTSNPNLYWYRQAAGRGLQLLFYSVGIGQISSEVPQNLSASRPQDRQFILSSKKLLLSDSGFYLCAWSVRSGAWGTEAFFGQGTRLTVV.

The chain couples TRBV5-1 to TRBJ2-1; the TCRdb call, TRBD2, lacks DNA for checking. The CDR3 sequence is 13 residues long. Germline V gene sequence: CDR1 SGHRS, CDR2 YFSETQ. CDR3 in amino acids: CASSTGLGVEQFF.

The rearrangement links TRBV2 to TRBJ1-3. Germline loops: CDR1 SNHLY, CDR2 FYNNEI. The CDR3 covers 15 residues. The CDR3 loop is CASSEADLAGNTIYF.

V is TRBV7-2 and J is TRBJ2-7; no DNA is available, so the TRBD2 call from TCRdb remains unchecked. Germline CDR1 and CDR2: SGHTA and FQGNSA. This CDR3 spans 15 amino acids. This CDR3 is CASSNLGTARGEQYF.

The CDR3 loop is CASSLGGQGAQGAFF. The rearrangement uses TRBV7-2 and TRBJ1-1; TCRdb lists TRBD1, though no DNA is available to test this call. Germline V gene sequence: CDR1 SGHTA, CDR2 FQGNSA. The CDR3 runs to 15 residues.

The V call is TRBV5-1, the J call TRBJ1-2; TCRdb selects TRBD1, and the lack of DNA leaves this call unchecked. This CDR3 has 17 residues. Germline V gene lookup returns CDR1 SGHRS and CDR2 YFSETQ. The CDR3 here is CASRQEETGRYPYGYTF.

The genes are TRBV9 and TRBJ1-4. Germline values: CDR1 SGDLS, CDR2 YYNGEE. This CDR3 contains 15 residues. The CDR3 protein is CASSVAGRTNEKLFF.

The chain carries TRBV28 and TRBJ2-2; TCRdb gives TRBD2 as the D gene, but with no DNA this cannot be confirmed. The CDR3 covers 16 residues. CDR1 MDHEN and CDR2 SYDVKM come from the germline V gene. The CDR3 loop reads CASSRTSGRRIGELFF.

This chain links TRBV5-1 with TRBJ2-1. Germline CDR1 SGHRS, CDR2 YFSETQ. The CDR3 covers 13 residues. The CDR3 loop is CASSSWAYNEQFF.

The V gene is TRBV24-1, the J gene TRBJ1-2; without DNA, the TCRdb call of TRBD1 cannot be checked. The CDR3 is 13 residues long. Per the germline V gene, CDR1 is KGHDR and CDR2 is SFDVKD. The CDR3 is CATSDSTGYGYTF.

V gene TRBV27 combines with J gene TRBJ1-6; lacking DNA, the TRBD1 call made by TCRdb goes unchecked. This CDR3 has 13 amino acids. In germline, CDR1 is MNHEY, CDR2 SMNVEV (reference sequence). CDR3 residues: CASSFRGNSPLHF.

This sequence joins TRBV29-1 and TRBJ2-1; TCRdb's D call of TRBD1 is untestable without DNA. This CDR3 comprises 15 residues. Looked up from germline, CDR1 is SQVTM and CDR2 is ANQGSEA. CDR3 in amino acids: CSVATGASSYNEQFF.

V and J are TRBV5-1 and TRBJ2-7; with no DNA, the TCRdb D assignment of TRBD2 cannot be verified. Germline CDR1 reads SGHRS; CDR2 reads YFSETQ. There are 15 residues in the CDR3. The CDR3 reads CASSLRTSRSYEQYF.

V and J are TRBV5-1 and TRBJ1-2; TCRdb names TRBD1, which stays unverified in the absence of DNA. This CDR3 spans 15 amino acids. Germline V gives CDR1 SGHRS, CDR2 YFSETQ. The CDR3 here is CASSPRQGAQGGYTF.

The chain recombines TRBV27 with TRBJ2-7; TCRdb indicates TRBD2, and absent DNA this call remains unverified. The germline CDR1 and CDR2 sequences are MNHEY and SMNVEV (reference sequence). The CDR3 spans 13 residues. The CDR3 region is CASRTSGIYEQYF.

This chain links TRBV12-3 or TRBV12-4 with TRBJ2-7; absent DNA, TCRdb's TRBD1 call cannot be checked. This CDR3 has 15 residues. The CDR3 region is CASSLGGQGSYEQYF.

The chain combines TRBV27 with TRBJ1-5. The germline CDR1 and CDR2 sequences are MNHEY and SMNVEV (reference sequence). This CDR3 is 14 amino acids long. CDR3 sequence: CASSLMGFNQPQHF.